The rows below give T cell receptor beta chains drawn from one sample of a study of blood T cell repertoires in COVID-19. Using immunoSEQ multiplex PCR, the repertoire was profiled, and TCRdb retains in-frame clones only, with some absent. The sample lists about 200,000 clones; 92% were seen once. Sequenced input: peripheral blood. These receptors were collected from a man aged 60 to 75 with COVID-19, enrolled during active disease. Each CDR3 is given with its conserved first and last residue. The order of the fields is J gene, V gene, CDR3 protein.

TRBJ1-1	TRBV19	CASSMTNRPLNTEAFF
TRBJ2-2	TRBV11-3	CASSKTGPGELFF
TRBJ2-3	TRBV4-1	CASSHSGQLTDTQYF
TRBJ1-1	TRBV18	CASSPPTGMLSTEAFF
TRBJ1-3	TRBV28	CASSLRVPRGTIYF
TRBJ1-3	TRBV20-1	CGGTAGNTIYF
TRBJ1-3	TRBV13	CAGGGTGNTIYF
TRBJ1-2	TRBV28	CASSLRWTAINYGYTF
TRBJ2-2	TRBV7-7	CASSLVGENTGELFF
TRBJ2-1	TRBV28	CASSSPTTQGAGEQFF
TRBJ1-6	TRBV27	CASSFGVESPLHF
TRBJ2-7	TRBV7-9	CASSLELAGGGEQYF
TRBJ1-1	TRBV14	CASSPRTGIPNTEAFF
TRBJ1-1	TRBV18	CASSPPASGQLNTEAFF
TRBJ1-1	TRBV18	CASSPSSFSPGIGGGTEAFF
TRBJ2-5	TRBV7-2	CASSLYETQYF
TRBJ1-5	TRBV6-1	CASSEAHPNQPQHF
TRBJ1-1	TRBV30	CAWFNRGIIEAFF
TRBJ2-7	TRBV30	CAWERRTGPIYEQYF
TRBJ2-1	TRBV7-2	CASSLARGRWGNEQFF
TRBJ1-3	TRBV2	CASSERGYSGNTIYF
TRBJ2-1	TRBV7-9	CASSSQLAGNEQFF
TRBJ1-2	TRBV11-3	CIPRRYGYTF
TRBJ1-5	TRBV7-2	CASRPQGAAGQPQHF
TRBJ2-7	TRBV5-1	CASSLTPGTSGYEQYF
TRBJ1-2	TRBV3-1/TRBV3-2	CASSLGQGTANYGYTF
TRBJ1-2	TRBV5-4	CASSLADTGGVDGYTF
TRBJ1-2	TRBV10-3	CAISTNDSPYGYTF
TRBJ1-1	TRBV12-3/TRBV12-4	CASSPGVRAFF
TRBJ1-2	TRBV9	CASSVGDRAKYGYTF
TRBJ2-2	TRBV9	CASSVGPRGGGELFF
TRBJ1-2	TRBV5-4	CASTLGAGGPFAGYTF
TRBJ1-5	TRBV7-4	CASSCRPTRRRKNQPQHF
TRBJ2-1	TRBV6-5	CASSSPTPSSYNEQFF
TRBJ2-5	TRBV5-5	CASSAGTSGISFRETQYF
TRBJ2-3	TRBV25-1	CASSWGRSTDTQYF
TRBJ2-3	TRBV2	CASSDELSQYF
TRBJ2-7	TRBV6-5	CATRTGVSRAYEQYF
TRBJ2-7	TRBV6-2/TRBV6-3	CASSSQGGSSYEQYF
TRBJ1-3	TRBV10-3	CAIREEGQASGNTIYF
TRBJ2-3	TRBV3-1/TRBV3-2	CASSPLAGGTTDTQYF
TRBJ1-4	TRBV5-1	CASSWGPSATNEKLFF
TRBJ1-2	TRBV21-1	CASTAQGNDYGYTF
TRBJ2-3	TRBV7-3	CASSLRAGGPSTDTQYF
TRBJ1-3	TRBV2	CASSEMDRVGNTIYF
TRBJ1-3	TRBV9	CASSVRGSDTIYF
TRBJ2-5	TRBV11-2	CASSLNRGHQETQYF
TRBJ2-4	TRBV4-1	CASSQRTSGPLGNIQYF
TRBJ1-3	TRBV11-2	CASSYPPRGRNTIYF
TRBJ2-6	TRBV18	CASSPLVGANVLTF
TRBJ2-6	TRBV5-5	CASSPGTGNSGANVLTF